Listed below are T cell receptor beta chains from one sample, sequenced in a study of blood T cell repertoires in COVID-19. Libraries were prepared by immunoSEQ multiplex PCR; TCRdb keeps only in-frame clonotypes and omits some of them. The sample yields under 200,000 clones, roughly 87% seen once. The sample comprised PBMCs or T cells enriched from blood (not recorded which). The origin of the receptors is a man in his forties or fifties who had recovered from COVID-19. CDR3s include the opening cysteine and the closing phenylalanine or tryptophan. A D gene is named only where the DNA matches it firmly. Not every row has a clone size; where given, it reads once, few, many or a size class.

j_call | clone_size | d_call | v_call | cdr3_aa | cdr3_nt
TRBJ2-3 | - | TRBD1 | TRBV6-5 | CASRRRTGSQYF | TGTGCCAGCAGGCGCAGGACAGGATCGCAGTATTTT
TRBJ2-2 | - | TRBD2 | TRBV6-5 | CASRAGANTGELFF | TGTGCCAGCAGAGCGGGGGCGAACACCGGGGAGCTGTTTTTT
TRBJ2-3 | few | - | TRBV19 | CASSTRQAERTDTQYF | TGTGCCAGTAGTACCCGACAGGCCGAGCGCACAGATACGCAGTATTTT
TRBJ2-5 | - | TRBD2 | TRBV4-2 | CASSQEGLAGGKTQYF | TGTGCCAGCAGCCAAGAGGGACTAGCGGGGGGGAAGACCCAGTACTTC
TRBJ1-6 | - | - | TRBV11-2 | CASSFNNSPLHF | TGTGCCAGCAGCTTCAATAATTCACCCCTCCACTTT
TRBJ2-3 | - | - | TRBV19 | CASSSGLIIADTQYF | TGTGCCAGTAGTTCAGGACTAATCATCGCAGATACGCAGTATTTT
TRBJ1-2 | - | - | TRBV4-2 | CASSLASGSTDGYTF | TGTGCCAGCAGCCTCGCAAGCGGGTCGACAGATGGCTACACCTTC
TRBJ1-5 | - | TRBD1 | TRBV2 | CASSPDRVGNQPQHF | TGTGCCAGCAGTCCGGACAGGGTGGGCAATCAGCCCCAGCATTTT
TRBJ2-5 | - | - | TRBV3-1/TRBV3-2 | CASSPRGRGDQYF | TGTGCCAGCAGTCCTAGGGGCCGCGGCGACCAGTACTTC
TRBJ1-3 | - | - | TRBV9 | CASSVDFNSGNTIYF | TGTGCCAGCAGCGTAGATTTCAACTCTGGAAACACCATATATTTT
TRBJ1-5 | - | TRBD1 | TRBV5-4 | CASSKGQGQNQPQHF | TGTGCCAGCAGCAAAGGACAGGGGCAAAATCAGCCCCAGCATTTT
TRBJ1-5 | once | - | TRBV3-1/TRBV3-2 | CASSQDSGAVNQPQHF | TGTGCCAGCAGCCAAGATTCAGGGGCAGTTAATCAGCCCCAGCATTTT
TRBJ2-7 | - | TRBD2 | TRBV28 | CASSQSPIAGVPYEQYF | TGTGCCAGCAGTCAATCACCGATAGCGGGGGTCCCCTACGAGCAGTACTTC
TRBJ1-4 | - | TRBD1 | TRBV9 | CASSPLTGGEANEKLFF | TGTGCCAGCAGCCCTTTGACAGGGGGGGAGGCTAATGAAAAACTGTTTTTT
TRBJ2-7 | - | TRBD2 | TRBV6-5 | CASSYWGGLSYEQYF | TGTGCCAGCAGTTACTGGGGGGGGTTATCCTACGAGCAGTACTTC
TRBJ2-1 | - | - | TRBV14 | CASSGSNFRAEQFF | TGTGCCAGCAGCGGCAGTAATTTTCGTGCTGAGCAGTTCTTC
TRBJ2-7 | - | TRBD2 | TRBV28 | CASSPGGREQYF | TGTGCCAGCAGCCCTGGCGGGAGGGAGCAGTACTTC
TRBJ1-2 | - | - | TRBV6-6 | CASAVHSEGNGYTF | TGTGCCAGCGCCGTCCACTCCGAGGGCAATGGCTACACCTTC
TRBJ2-7 | - | - | TRBV7-9 | CASEGLYEQYF | TGTGCCAGCGAGGGTCTCTACGAGCAGTACTTC
TRBJ1-3 | - | TRBD1 | TRBV5-6 | CASSLLQGSAGNTIYF | TGTGCCAGCAGCCTCCTACAGGGGAGCGCTGGAAACACCATATATTTT
TRBJ2-5 | - | - | TRBV18 | CASSPDLQAETQYF | TGTGCCAGCTCACCGGATTTGCAGGCGGAGACCCAGTACTTC
TRBJ2-2 | few | TRBD2 | TRBV7-3 | CASSPGELAGAAGELFF | TGTGCCAGCAGCCCGGGGGAACTAGCGGGAGCGGCCGGGGAGCTGTTTTTT
TRBJ1-1 | - | - | TRBV6-5 | CASRRTEMNTEAFF | TGTGCCAGCAGACGGACAGAGATGAACACTGAAGCTTTCTTT
TRBJ1-6 | - | - | TRBV11-2 | CASSLSSGRGNSPLHF | TGTGCCAGCAGCTTGAGTTCTGGCAGGGGAAATTCACCCCTCCACTTT
TRBJ2-3 | - | - | TRBV4-2 | CASSQDRNSRYF | TGTGCCAGCAGCCAAGACCGAAACAGTCGGTATTTT
TRBJ2-2 | - | - | TRBV2 | CASSISVGELFF | TGTGCCAGCAGTATTAGCGTCGGGGAGCTGTTTTTT
TRBJ2-2 | - | - | TRBV18 | CASSPRQDIGELFF | TGTGCCAGCTCACCCCGGCAGGACATCGGGGAGCTGTTTTTT
TRBJ1-2 | - | TRBD1 | TRBV4-1 | CASSQVTGSYAYGYTF | TGCGCCAGCAGCCAAGTGACAGGGTCCTATGCCTATGGCTACACCTTC
TRBJ2-3 | - | - | TRBV9 | CASSVRGGGGTDTQYF | TGTGCCAGCAGCGTCCGAGGGGGGGGTGGCACAGATACGCAGTATTTT
TRBJ1-1 | - | - | TRBV19 | CASSSRQASEAFF | TGTGCCAGTAGTTCGCGACAGGCCTCAGAAGCTTTCTTT
TRBJ2-7 | - | - | TRBV19 | CASSILGSGPYEQYF | TGTGCCAGTAGTATACTGGGTAGCGGCCCCTACGAGCAGTACTTC
TRBJ1-2 | - | - | TRBV5-1 | CASSLEGVGGGNGYTF | TGCGCCAGCAGCCTGGAGGGTGTTGGGGGAGGAAATGGCTACACCTTC
TRBJ1-1 | - | - | TRBV6-5 | CATTGFASEAFF | TGTGCCACCACAGGGTTCGCGTCTGAAGCTTTCTTT
TRBJ1-3 | once | - | TRBV10-2 | CASSAETGNGNTIYF | TGCGCCAGCAGTGCGGAAACAGGGAATGGAAACACCATATATTTT
TRBJ2-5 | - | - | TRBV30 | CAWSGGLEETQYF | TGTGCCTGGAGTGGGGGGCTGGAGGAGACCCAGTACTTC
TRBJ2-2 | - | - | TRBV12-3/TRBV12-4 | CASSFGRGELFF | TGTGCCAGCAGTTTTGGTCGGGGGGAGCTGTTTTTT
TRBJ1-5 | - | - | TRBV7-9 | CASSSDRNTGSNQPQHF | TGTGCCAGCAGCTCGGACCGAAATACGGGAAGCAATCAGCCCCAGCATTTT
TRBJ2-5 | - | TRBD2 | TRBV28 | CASRLPGLAKETQYF | TGTGCCAGCAGACTGCCGGGACTAGCCAAAGAGACCCAGTACTTC
TRBJ2-1 | once | TRBD2 | TRBV6-1 | CASSKGSLLAASYNEQFF | TGTGCCAGCAGTAAAGGCTCCCTACTAGCGGCATCGTACAATGAGCAGTTCTTC
TRBJ1-6 | - | - | TRBV7-9 | CASSPTEGHWNSPLHF | TGTGCCAGCAGCCCGACCGAAGGACATTGGAATTCACCCCTCCACTTT
TRBJ2-2 | few | TRBD1 | TRBV11-3 | CASSPGQGNAGELFF | TGTGCCAGCAGCCCCGGACAGGGGAACGCCGGGGAGCTGTTTTTT
TRBJ1-2 | - | TRBD1 | TRBV27 | CASSSLTGTGALGYTF | TGTGCCAGCAGTTCGCTTACCGGGACAGGCGCCCTTGGCTACACCTTC
TRBJ1-2 | few | TRBD1 | TRBV5-1 | CASSLTFGQGYYGYTF | TGCGCCAGCAGCTTGACCTTTGGACAGGGGTATTATGGCTACACCTTC